The clone carrying this T cell receptor (beta chain) occurred a few times. Antigen unknown. This record belongs to a study of liver allograft versus peripheral blood T cells. The wider study: Intrahepatic T cell receptor repertoires from transplanted livers were compared against repertoires in recipients' peripheral blood. Study-level points and caveats: Repertoires of T cell receptors in liver allografts reportedly differed from peripheral blood repertoires.

Trimming pared 7 bases from V and 2 bases from J, leaving 15 bases between. The CDR3 is made up of 15 amino acids. TCRdb reprocessed the reads via MiXCR and lists one record per CDR3 protein. The sample has some 9,000 distinct CDR3 sequences; about 25% are singletons. The sequence was obtained from a human patient who had a liver transplant. A share of the T cells may be of graft donor origin. The J gene is TRBJ1-5, the V gene TRBV12-3 or TRBV12-4; no clear D. The DNA for the CDR3 is TGTGCCAGCACAAGGAGAGGAATCGGCAATCAGCCCCAGCATTTT. Its translation is CASTRRGIGNQPQHF.